The clone carrying this T cell receptor beta chain was seen only a few times. Its specificity is unknown. In each case, RNA was isolated and then reverse transcribed into cDNA as the sequencing template. Libraries were prepared by immunoSEQ multiplex PCR; TCRdb keeps only in-frame clonotypes and omits some of them. The sample yields 200,000 or so clones, 57% seen once. The data were obtained in a study of CD8+ T cells in alopecia areata. About the study: The study gave treated patients oral tofacitinib at 5 to 10 mg twice daily. Study-wide results and caveats: Normal skin's resident alphabeta T cells are also sequenced in scalp samples. TCRs were shared less clearly across patients than in mice, possibly for HLA-related reasons.

The V end lost 6 bases, the J end lost 7 bases, and 19 bases lay between the germline ends. Germline CDR1 is ENHRY and CDR2 is SYGVKD. The CDR3 totals 16 residues. PBMCs, the starting material, were the source of sorted CD4+ and CD8+ T cells. The sample in question was CD4+ T cells sorted from blood, obtained at week 0. The rearrangement links TRBV10-3 to TRBJ1-6; D is unclear. The receptor was isolated from a human donor with alopecia areata. The CDR3, as DNA: TGTGCCATCAGGGAAACAGTACTCCGAGGCAATTCACCCCTCCACTTT. Protein sequence: CAIRETVLRGNSPLHF.